This T cell receptor (beta chain) was sequenced for a study of T cell responses to AZD1222 COVID-19 vaccine (dated by TCRdb to the early 2020s). General notes on the study: AZD1222 recipients whose second dose came at about 4 weeks and those whose second dose came at about 12 weeks were combined into one group, since spike-specific TCR depth and breadth did not differ between the two schedules. TCR sequencing was performed for roughly 240 trial participants, of whom 207 were given two doses of AZD1222 and approximately 25 were given two doses of MenACWY control vaccine. Trial participants were enrolled by age into 18-55, 56-69 and 70-plus year subgroups, with roughly 150, 30 and 60 TCR-sequenced participants respectively. General study outcomes and caveats: The vaccine-associated CD4 TCRs covered the entire spike protein, and the dominant responses fell in regions 160-218 and 743-854. Participants were mostly white British and included more females than males, and it was suggested by the authors that clonal diversity may have been underestimated. Spike-specific TCR breadth and depth rose significantly after two AZD1222 doses compared with day 0 and with MenACWY recipients. The 56-69-year group was small, and its depth increase did not reach significance, likely because of low power. Conclusions about previously exposed vaccinees were limited because only six AZD1222 recipients were SARS-CoV-2 seropositive at baseline. Because no day 14 peak-response samples were available, the repertoires could be characterized only after the peak T cell response. Reportedly, close to half of the unique spike-specific TCRs recognized epitopes lying outside the regions that are mutated in the B.1.351 and B.1.1.7 variants.

The time point label, read with the paper, signifies: baseline before first vaccination. Vaccinee samples came from UK trials COV001 and COV002, including a single-blind randomized controlled phase 2/3 trial of AZD1222 (ChAdOx1 nCoV-19) in healthy adults. For TCRbeta chain sequencing, PBMC samples from trial participants were taken at day 0 and at day 28 after the second dose. The CDR3 regions of human TCRbeta chains were analyzed by immunosequencing. Processing in the source paper ran as follows. Repertoire TCRs were checked for matches against a reference library of SARS-CoV-2-specific TCRs that had been generated using the MIRA antigen-specificity platform. Breadth was defined as the fraction of unique TCRs that were SARS-CoV-2-associated. Depth was defined as the fraction of total T cells that were SARS-CoV-2-associated. Using the MIRA data, each spike-specific TCR was mapped to the spike region that the TCR reacts to and placed in a CD4 or CD8 class. Log10-transformed breadth and depth values were compared by one-way ANOVA with Sidak's multiple comparisons tests. The source is immuneACCESS, and TCRdb retained only in-frame sequences with V and J called. Part of the clones is not carried over; for the studies checked, unresolved V genes explain less than half of this, and the remainder is unexplained. V and J calls and clone size are as listed in that table; D and trimming were resolved from the DNA. The sample table contains approximately 180,000 clones; only one count was recorded for roughly 92% of them. The ten top clones hold 2% to 3% of the sample.

The CDR3 holds 14 amino acids from the cysteine to the phenylalanine. The sequence is cut down to CDR3 DNA, 42 bases in frame from base 1. V and J are trimmed by 6 bases and 4 bases, and the gene matches miss 7 bases of the junction. The germline V gene encodes CDR1 DFQATT and CDR2 SNEGSKA (reference sequence). This clone has more than one count but fewer than ten. It lacks a known antigen. Per-nucleotide qualities are absent, and no much larger clonotype sits a single base away. The chain was built from TRBV20-1 and TRBJ1-5; 9 bases in the junction line up with TRBD1. This TCR came from an adult in good health. The specimen comprised peripheral blood, sampled on day 0 of AZD1222 vaccination. The DNA sequence follows: TGCAGTGCAAGTGGACAGGGGCCTAATCAGCCCCAGCATTTT. Translated, this is CSASGQGPNQPQHF.